This record concerns one T cell receptor (beta chain) sequence. The target antigen is unknown. Systemic immunosuppression or a history of autoimmune disease excluded patients. Assay used: immunoSEQ multiplex PCR; TCRdb lists only in-frame clones, some missing. The sample lists around 20,000 clones, 70% to 80% seen once, with around 34% in the top ten. The data derive from a study of OX40 agonist ivuxolimab in advanced cancers. Across the whole study: Ivuxolimab, an antibody that agonizes OX40 (CD134), was administered to the patients.

Germline V gene lookup returns CDR1 MGHRA and CDR2 YSYEKL. The CDR3 length is 12 residues. The V end was cut by 4 bases, the J end by 7 bases, with 7 bases between. General study findings and limits: Some of the nonresponding patients also showed low levels of normalized T-cell clonal expansion. With doses of 0.1 to 3.0 mg/kg, CD4+ and CD8+ blood T cells had undergone clonal expansion by week 6.

This TCR derives from an adult with an advanced solid tumor such as melanoma, head and neck, liver or kidney cancer. This sequence joins TRBV4-1 and TRBJ2-2; D is unresolved. The sample was CD4+ or CD8+ T cells sorted from blood, taken in a trial of the OX40 agonist ivuxolimab. CDR3 region: CASSLRNGELFF. For the CDR3, the DNA is TGCGCCAGCAGCCTTCGAAACGGGGAGCTGTTTTTT.